This T cell receptor (beta chain) was retrieved from a study of CD8+ T cells in alopecia areata. In the study overall: The duration of tofacitinib was 6 to 18 months, with 6 months off drug afterward. Findings and caveats of the study: Unlike in mice, where it was clearer, TCR sharing across patients was less clear, possibly HLA-related. More clonal than normal scalp was lesional scalp, particularly alopecia totalis/universalis. For patients receiving tofacitinib, scalp clonality and expanded CD8+ clones among the top 100 significantly decreased.

Sequencing used cDNA as its template, made by extracting RNA and reverse transcribing it. Clones were read by immunoSEQ multiplex PCR, and TCRdb kept only the in-frame ones, dropping some. The table lists under 250,000 clones, roughly 66% of them singletons. Comment on this clone: What it recognizes is unknown.

The germline gives CDR1 LNHDA, CDR2 SQIVND (reference sequence). Trimming removed 5 bases from V and 2 bases from J; junction bases left unmatched: 7. This CDR3 region has 15 residues. Specified treatment: oral pan-JAK inhibitor, 5-10 mg twice daily. The material was CD4+ T cells sorted from blood, obtained at approximately week 42, from a patient treated with tofacitinib. The rearrangement links TRBV19 to TRBJ2-5; 8 positions agree with TRBD2. The sequence was collected from a human donor with alopecia areata. The CDR3 here is CASSSSGTRQETQYF. The CDR3 DNA follows: TGTGCCAGTAGTTCATCCGGGACTAGGCAAGAGACCCAGTACTTC.